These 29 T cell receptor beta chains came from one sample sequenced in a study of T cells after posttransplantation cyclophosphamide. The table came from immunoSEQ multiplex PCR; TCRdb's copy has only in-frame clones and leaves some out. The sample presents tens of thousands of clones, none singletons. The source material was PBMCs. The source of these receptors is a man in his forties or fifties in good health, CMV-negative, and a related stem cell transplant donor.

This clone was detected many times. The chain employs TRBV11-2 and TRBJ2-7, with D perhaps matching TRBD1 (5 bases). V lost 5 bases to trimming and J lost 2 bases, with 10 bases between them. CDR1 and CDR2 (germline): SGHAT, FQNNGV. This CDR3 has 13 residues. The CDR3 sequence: CASSPGLAYEQYF. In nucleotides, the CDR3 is TGTGCCAGCAGCCCAGGGTTGGCCTACGAGCAGTACTTC.

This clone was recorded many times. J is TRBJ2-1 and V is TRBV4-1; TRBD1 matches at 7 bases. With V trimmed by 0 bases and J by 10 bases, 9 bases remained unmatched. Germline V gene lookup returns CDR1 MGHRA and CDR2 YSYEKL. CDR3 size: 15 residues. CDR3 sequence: CASSQEQGPSSEQFF. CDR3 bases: TGCGCCAGCAGCCAAGAACAGGGGCCCTCGTCCGAGCAGTTCTTC.

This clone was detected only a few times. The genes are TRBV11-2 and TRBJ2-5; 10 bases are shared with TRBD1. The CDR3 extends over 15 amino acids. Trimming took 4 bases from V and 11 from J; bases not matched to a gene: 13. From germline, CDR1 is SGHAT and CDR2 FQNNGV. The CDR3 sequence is CASSSRQGAQWEQYF. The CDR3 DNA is TGTGCCAGCAGCTCGCGACAGGGGGCCCAATGGGAGCAGTACTTC.

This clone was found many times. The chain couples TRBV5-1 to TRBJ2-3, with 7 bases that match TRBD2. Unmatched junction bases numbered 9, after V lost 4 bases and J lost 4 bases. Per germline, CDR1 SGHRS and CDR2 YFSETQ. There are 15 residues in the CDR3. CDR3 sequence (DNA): TGCGCCAGCAGCAAGAGCGGGAAAGACGCAGATACGCAGTATTTT. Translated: CASSKSGKDADTQYF.

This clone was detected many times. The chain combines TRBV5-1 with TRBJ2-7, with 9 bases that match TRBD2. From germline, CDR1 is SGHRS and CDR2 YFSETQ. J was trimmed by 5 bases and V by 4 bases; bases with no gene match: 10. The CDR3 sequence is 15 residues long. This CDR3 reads CASSPKAASGNEQYF. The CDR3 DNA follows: TGCGCCAGCAGCCCGAAGGCGGCTAGCGGGAACGAGCAGTACTTC. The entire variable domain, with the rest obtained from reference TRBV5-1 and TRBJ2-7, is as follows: KAGVTQTPRYLIKTRGQQVTLSCSPISGHRSVSWYQQTPGQGLQFLFEYFSETQRNKGNFPGRFSGRQFSNSRSEMNVSTLELGDSALYLCASSPKAASGNEQYFGPGTRLTVT.

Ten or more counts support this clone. In DNA form, the CDR3 reads TGTGCCAGCAGCCTTAGCGGGATGAACACCGGGGAGCTGTTTTTT. Amino acid sequence: CASSLSGMNTGELFF. The J gene is TRBJ2-2, the V gene TRBV28; TRBD2 aligns across 8 bases. The germline gives CDR1 MDHEN, CDR2 SYDVKM. With 6 bases clipped from V and 1 base from J, the junction kept 4 bases outside the gene matches. This CDR3 contains 15 residues. Filled out from reference TRBV28 and TRBJ2-2, the complete variable domain reads DVKVTQSSRYLVKRTGEKVFLECVQDMDHENMFWYRQDPGLGLRLIYFSYDVKMKEKGDIPEGYSVSREKKERFSLILESASTNQTSMYLCASSLSGMNTGELFFGEGSRLTVL.

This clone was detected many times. The CDR3 reads CASSATGFKQYF. Written as DNA, the CDR3 is TGTGCCAGCAGTGCGACAGGGTTCAAGCAGTACTTC. The chain combines TRBV25-1 with TRBJ2-7; 7 bases line up with TRBD1. Per germline, CDR1 MGHDK and CDR2 SYGVNS. V lost 4 bases and J lost 8; bases outside the gene matches: 5. The CDR3 loop spans 12 amino acids.

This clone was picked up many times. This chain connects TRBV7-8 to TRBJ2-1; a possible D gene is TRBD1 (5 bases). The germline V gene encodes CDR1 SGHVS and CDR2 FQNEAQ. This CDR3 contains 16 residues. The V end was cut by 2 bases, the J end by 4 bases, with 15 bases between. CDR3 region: CASSLKGAQIYNEQFF. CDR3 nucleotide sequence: TGTGCCAGCAGCTTAAAAGGGGCTCAGATATACAATGAGCAGTTCTTC.

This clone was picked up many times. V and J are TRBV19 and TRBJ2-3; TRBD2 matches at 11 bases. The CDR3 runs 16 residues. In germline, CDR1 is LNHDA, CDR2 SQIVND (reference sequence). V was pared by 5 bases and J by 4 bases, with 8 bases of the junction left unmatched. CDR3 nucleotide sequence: TGTGCCAGTAGTTCCTCTAGCGGGGGGTGGTCAGATACGCAGTATTTT. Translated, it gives CASSSSSGGWSDTQYF.

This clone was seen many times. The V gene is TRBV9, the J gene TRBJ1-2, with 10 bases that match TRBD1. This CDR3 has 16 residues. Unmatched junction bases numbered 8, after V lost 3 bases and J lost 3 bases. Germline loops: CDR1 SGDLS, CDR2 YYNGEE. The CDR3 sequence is CASSATGGAFDYGYTF. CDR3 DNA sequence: TGTGCCAGCAGCGCGACAGGGGGCGCGTTCGACTATGGCTACACCTTC.

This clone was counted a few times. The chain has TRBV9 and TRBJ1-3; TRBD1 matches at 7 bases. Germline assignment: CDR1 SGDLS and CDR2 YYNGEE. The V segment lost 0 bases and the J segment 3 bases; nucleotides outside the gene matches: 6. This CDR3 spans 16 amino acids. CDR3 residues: CASSVVAAGGGNTIYF. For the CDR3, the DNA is TGTGCCAGCAGCGTAGTAGCAGCAGGGGGTGGAAACACCATATATTTT.

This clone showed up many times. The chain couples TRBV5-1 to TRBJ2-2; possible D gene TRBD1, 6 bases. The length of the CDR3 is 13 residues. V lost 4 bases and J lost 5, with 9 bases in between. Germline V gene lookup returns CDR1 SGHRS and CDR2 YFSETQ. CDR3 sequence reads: CASSDTGTGELFF. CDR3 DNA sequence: TGCGCCAGCAGCGACACAGGGACCGGGGAGCTGTTTTTT.

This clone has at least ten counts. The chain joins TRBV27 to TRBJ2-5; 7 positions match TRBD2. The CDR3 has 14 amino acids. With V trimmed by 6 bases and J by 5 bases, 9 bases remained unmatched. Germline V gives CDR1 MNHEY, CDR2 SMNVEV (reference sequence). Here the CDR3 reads CASSSGRERETQYF. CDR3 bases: TGTGCCAGCAGCTCGGGGCGGGAGCGCGAGACCCAGTACTTC.

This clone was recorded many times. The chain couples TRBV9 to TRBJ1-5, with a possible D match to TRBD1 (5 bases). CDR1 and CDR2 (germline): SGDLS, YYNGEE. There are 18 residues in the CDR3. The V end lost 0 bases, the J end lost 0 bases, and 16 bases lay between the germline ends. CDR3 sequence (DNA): TGTGCCAGCAGCGTAGGTCCGGACATCGGAAATAGCAATCAGCCCCAGCATTTT. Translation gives CASSVGPDIGNSNQPQHF.

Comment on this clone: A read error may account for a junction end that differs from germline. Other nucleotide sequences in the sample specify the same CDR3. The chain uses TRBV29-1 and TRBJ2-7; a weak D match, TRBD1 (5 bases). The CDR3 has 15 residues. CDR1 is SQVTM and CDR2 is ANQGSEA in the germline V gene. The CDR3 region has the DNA TGCAGCGTGCAGCAGGCAGGGCCGTTCTCCTATGAGCAGTACTTC. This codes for CSVQQAGPFSYEQYF.

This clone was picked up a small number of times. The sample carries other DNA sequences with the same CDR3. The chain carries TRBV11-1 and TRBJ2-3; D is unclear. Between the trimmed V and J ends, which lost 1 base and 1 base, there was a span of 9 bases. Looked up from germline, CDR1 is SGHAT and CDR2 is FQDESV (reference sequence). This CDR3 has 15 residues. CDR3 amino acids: CASSLDGGRTDTQYF. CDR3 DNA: TGTGCCAGCAGCTTAGATGGCGGTCGCACAGATACGCAGTATTTT.

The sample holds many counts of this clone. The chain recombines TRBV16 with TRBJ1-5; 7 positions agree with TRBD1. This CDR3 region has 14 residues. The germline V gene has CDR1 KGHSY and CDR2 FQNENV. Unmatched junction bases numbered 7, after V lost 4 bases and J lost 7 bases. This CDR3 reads CASSRRQGGQPQHF. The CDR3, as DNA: TGTGCCAGCAGCCGAAGACAGGGTGGCCAGCCCCAGCATTTT.

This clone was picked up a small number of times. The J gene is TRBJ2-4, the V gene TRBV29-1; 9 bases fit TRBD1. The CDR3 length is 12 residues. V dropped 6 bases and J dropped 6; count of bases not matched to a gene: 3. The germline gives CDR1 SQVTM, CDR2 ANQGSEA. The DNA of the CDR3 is TGCAGCGTCCTGACAGGGGGAAACATTCAGTACTTC. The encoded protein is CSVLTGGNIQYF.

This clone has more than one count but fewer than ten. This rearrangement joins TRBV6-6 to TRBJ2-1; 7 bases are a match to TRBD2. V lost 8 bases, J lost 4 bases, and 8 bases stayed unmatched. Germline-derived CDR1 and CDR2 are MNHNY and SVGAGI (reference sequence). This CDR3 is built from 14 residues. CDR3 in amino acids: CASRGDYLYNEQFF. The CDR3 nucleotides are TGTGCCAGCCGGGGGGACTATCTATACAATGAGCAGTTCTTC.

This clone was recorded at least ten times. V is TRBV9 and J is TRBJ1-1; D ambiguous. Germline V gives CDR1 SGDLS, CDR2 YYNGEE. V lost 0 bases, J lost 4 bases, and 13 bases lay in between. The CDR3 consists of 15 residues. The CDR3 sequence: CASSVGGRRGTEAFF. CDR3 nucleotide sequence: TGTGCCAGCAGCGTAGGAGGCCGGCGGGGCACTGAAGCTTTCTTT.

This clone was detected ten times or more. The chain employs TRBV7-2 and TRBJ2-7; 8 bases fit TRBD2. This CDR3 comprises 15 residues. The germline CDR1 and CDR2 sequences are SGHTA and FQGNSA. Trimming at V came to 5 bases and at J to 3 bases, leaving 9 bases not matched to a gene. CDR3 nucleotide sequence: TGTGCCAGCAGCAGATCGGGACTAGGCGACTACGAGCAGTACTTC. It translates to CASSRSGLGDYEQYF.

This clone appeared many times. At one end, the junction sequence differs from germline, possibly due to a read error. The CDR3 protein is CASSVGWSKDTQYF. The CDR3 DNA reads TGTGCCAGCAGCGTAGGCTGGAGCAAAGATACGCAGTATTTT. The chain joins TRBV9 to TRBJ2-3; D not resolved. The CDR3 has 14 residues. Germline CDR1 and CDR2: SGDLS and YYNGEE.

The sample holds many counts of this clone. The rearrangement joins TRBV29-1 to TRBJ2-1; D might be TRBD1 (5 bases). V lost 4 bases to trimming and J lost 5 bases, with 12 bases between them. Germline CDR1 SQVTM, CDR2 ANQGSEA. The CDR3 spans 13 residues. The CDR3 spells CSVVAGNHNEQFF. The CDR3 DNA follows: TGCAGCGTTGTAGCAGGGAACCACAATGAGCAGTTCTTC.

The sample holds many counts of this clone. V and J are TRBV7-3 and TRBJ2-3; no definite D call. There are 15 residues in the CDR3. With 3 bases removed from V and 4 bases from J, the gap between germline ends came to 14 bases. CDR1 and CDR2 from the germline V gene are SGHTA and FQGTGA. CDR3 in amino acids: CASSLGLTVADTQYF. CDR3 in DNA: TGTGCCAGCAGCTTGGGCCTCACGGTGGCAGATACGCAGTATTTT. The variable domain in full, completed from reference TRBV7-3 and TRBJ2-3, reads GAGVSQTPSNKVTEKGKYVELRCDPISGHTALYWYRQSLGQGPEFLIYFQGTGAADDSGLPNDRFFAVRPEGSVSTLKIQRTERGDSAVYLCASSLGLTVADTQYFGPGTRLTVL.

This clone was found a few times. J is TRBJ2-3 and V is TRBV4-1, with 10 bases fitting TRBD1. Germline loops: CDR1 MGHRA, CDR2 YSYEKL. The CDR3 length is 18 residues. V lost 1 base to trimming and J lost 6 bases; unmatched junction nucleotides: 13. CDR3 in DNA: TGCGCCAGCAGCCAAGGAGCCTTTAGGACAGGGGGTAAGGATACGCAGTATTTT. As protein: CASSQGAFRTGGKDTQYF.

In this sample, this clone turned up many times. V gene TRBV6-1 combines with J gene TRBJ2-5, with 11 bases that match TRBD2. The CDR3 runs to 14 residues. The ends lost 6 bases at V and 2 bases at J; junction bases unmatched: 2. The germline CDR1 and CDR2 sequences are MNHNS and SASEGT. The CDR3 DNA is TGTGCCAGCAGATCTAGCGGGAGGCAAGAGACCCAGTACTTC. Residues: CASRSSGRQETQYF.

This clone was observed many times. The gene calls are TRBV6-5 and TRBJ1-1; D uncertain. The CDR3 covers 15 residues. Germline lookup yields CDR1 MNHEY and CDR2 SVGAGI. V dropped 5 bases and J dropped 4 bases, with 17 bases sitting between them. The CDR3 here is CASSPANGVGTEAFF. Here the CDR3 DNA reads TGTGCCAGCAGTCCTGCGAACGGGGTAGGCACTGAAGCTTTCTTT.

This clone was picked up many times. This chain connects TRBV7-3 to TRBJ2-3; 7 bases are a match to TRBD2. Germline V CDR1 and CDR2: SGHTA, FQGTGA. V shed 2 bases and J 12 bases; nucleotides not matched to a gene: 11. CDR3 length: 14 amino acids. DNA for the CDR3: TGTGCCAGCAGCTTAGGACCCCCCAGCGGGGTTCAGTATTTT. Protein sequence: CASSLGPPSGVQYF.

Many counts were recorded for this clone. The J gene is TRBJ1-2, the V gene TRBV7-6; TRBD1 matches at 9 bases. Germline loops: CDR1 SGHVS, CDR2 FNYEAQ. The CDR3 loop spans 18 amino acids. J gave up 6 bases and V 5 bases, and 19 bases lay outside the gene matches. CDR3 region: CASSPGGWTGDVEDGYTF. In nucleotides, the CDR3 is TGTGCCAGCAGCCCCGGGGGGTGGACAGGGGACGTGGAGGATGGCTACACCTTC.